This TCR beta chain was sequenced in a study of shared clonotypes between healthy human individuals. Study overall: For every donor, three CD4 naive, three CD4 memory, two CD8 naive and one CD8 memory plates were used. Study results and caveats: Larger richness was generally estimated for naive than memory subsets. The sole specimen, blood, was sampled, and tissue repertoires likely differ.

CD45RO-negative, CCR7-selected cells formed the naive CD8 fraction, which excluded terminally differentiated effector memory CD45RA+ cells. Healthy HIV-negative adults without recent acute infections or vaccinations served as donors. Germline V gene sequence: CDR1 SGHTA, CDR2 FQGNSA. Trimming cost V 4 bases and J 1 base, with 11 bases left between them. The CDR3 spans 14 residues. The protocol was immunoSEQ multiplex PCR, while the TCRdb copy is restricted to in-frame clones and leaves out a portion. The data contain fewer than 700,000 clones, 85% to 95% of them singletons. This clone was detected a few times. What it recognizes is unknown.

The rearrangement links TRBV7-2 to TRBJ2-7; D ambiguous. Input material: naive CD8+ T cells sorted from blood. The receptor's source is a woman between 25 and 40 years old in good health. The CDR3 coding sequence is TGTGCCAGCAGCTCTTTCGGACGTTCCTACGAGCAGTACTTC. Protein: CASSSFGRSYEQYF.